The clone carrying this T cell receptor (beta chain) was detected many times. The antigen is not known. The data originate from a study of neurological immune-mediated disorders. Study-wide results and caveats: The most TCR clonal expansion was seen in HTLV-1-associated myelopathy, whereas the least was seen in multiple sclerosis, below the level in healthy controls.

Healthy controls were blood bank volunteers in Maryland, USA. Preparation of the unsorted libraries drew on 2 million PBMCs stored at -80 C. A single run covered 15-18 subjects with over 190 million TCR-beta sequences. TCRdb recomputed calls from the 5' RACE reads with MiXCR, one row per CDR3 protein. The sample contains about 76,000 distinct CDR3 sequences, 15% to 20% of which appear only once. Sequenced input: PBMCs. The receptor was derived from a woman aged 35 to 49 in good health.

The CDR3 region has the DNA TGTGCCAGCAGTTCGCCAGGGCGGGAGACCCAGTACTTC. It codes for CASSSPGRETQYF. V and J are TRBV28 and TRBJ2-5, with D perhaps matching TRBD1 (5 bases). Trimming took 4 bases from V and 5 from J, leaving 11 bases between them. This CDR3 comprises 13 residues. From germline, CDR1 is MDHEN and CDR2 SYDVKM. Full variable domain (missing parts from reference TRBV28 and TRBJ2-5): DVKVTQSSRYLVKRTGEKVFLECVQDMDHENMFWYRQDPGLGLRLIYFSYDVKMKEKGDIPEGYSVSREKKERFSLILESASTNQTSMYLCASSSPGRETQYFGPGTRLLVL.